This T cell receptor (beta chain) was found in a study of T cells in tumors after PD-1 blockade. Study-wide context: Excluded were patients with checkpoint blockade, immunosuppressants, or radiotherapy or other anti-cancer therapy within 4 weeks. Some patients also took daily vismodegib 150 mg during anti-PD-1 treatment.

Germline V gene lookup returns CDR1 SGHNT and CDR2 YENEEA. V lost 5 bases, J lost 3 bases, and 17 bases lay in between. The CDR3 sequence is 15 residues long. Genomic DNA template from tumor biopsies or peripheral blood, roughly 616 ng to 6,500 ng input. Repertoires were generated with immunoSEQ multiplex PCR, while TCRdb's copy carries only in-frame clones and drops some. The repertoire holds about 33,000 clones, with more than 70% as singletons. The receptor was derived from a human donor with basal cell carcinoma. The chain employs TRBV11-3 and TRBJ2-7; TRBD1 or TRBD2 may be the D gene (5 bases each). The starting material was PBMCs, obtained before anti-PD-1 treatment. CDR3 region: CASSLPGTANYEQYF. CDR3 in DNA: TGTGCCAGCAGCCTACCGGGGACGGCCAACTACGAGCAGTACTTC. Supplemented by reference TRBV11-3 and TRBJ2-7, the full variable domain reads EAGVVQSPRYKIIEKKQPVAFWCNPISGHNTLYWYLQNLGQGPELLIRYENEEAVDDSQLPKDRFSAERLKGVDSTLKIQPAELGDSAVYLCASSLPGTANYEQYFGPGTRLTVT.